The 20 T cell receptor beta chains below all came from one sample that was sequenced in a study of blood T cell repertoires in COVID-19. Method: immunoSEQ multiplex PCR; TCRdb's copy keeps in-frame clones and lacks some. Here the sample spans 200,000 to 250,000 clones, approximately 80% being singletons. The sequenced sample was PBMCs or T cells enriched from blood (not recorded which). These receptors were taken from a man aged 30-40 years with acute COVID-19.

The V call is TRBV13, the J call TRBJ2-5, with 13 bases lining up with TRBD2. The trim removed 5 bases at V and 2 bases at J, leaving 5 bases unmatched. The germline CDR1 and CDR2 sequences are PRHDT and FYEKMQ (reference sequence). This CDR3 comprises 16 residues. The CDR3 protein is CASSEGGLAGQETQYF. The CDR3 region has the DNA TGTGCCAGCAGCGAAGGGGGACTAGCGGGACAAGAGACCCAGTACTTC. The variable domain in full, with the rest retrieved from reference TRBV13 and TRBJ2-5, is AAGVIQSPRHLIKEKRETATLKCYPIPRHDTVYWYQQGPGQDPQFLISFYEKMQSDKGSIPDRFSAQQFSDYHSELNMSSLELGDSALYFCASSEGGLAGQETQYFGPGTRLLVL.

The chain has TRBV5-1 and TRBJ2-1; 11 positions agree with TRBD2. The CDR3 spans 15 residues. Looked up from germline, CDR1 is SGHRS and CDR2 is YFSETQ. The J segment lost 10 bases and the V segment lost 0 bases, leaving 6 bases of the junction unmatched. The CDR3 nucleotides read TGCGCCAGCAGCTTGGTCCTAGCGGGGGGCGGGGAGCAGTTCTTC. Translated, it gives CASSLVLAGGGEQFF.

The genes are TRBV2 and TRBJ1-1; D gene uncertain. Trimming removed 8 bases from V and 5 bases from J, with 9 bases in between. Germline V CDR1 and CDR2: SNHLY, FYNNEI. The CDR3 is made up of 11 amino acids. This CDR3 reads CASGPRTEAFF. For the CDR3, the DNA is TGTGCCAGCGGTCCTAGGACTGAAGCTTTCTTT.

This clone was detected only a few times. The V call is TRBV12-3 or TRBV12-4, the J call TRBJ1-1; no clear D gene. V lost 3 bases and J 0 bases, leaving 5 bases between the germline ends. CDR3 length equals 13 residues. CDR3 sequence reads: CASSFYMNTEAFF. CDR3 DNA: TGTGCCAGCAGTTTCTATATGAACACTGAAGCTTTCTTT.

This clone was counted once. The chain combines TRBV12-3 or TRBV12-4 with TRBJ1-3; D might be TRBD1 (5 bases). Trimming stripped 5 bases from V and 9 bases from J, with 11 bases between. CDR3 length: 12 residues. The CDR3 nucleotides read TGTGCCAGCAGTGCTGGGGGAGGCACCATATATTTT. Its translation: CASSAGGGTIYF.

This clone was observed a few times. The chain is built from TRBV11-2 and TRBJ2-7, with 7 bases matching TRBD2. The CDR3 has 14 amino acids. Germline V gene lookup returns CDR1 SGHAT and CDR2 FQNNGV. V shed 2 bases and J 5 bases; nucleotides not matched to a gene: 6. The CDR3 sequence: CASSLQAGLHEQYF. The DNA of the CDR3 is TGTGCCAGCAGCTTACAAGCGGGGCTCCACGAGCAGTACTTC.

This clone occurred once. The chain couples TRBV9 to TRBJ2-3, with 10 bases that match TRBD2. Looked up from germline, CDR1 is SGDLS and CDR2 is YYNGEE. With 0 bases clipped from V and 3 bases from J, the junction kept 4 bases outside the gene matches. CDR3 length equals 16 residues. This CDR3 reads CASSVESGGGTDTQYF. The CDR3 region has the DNA TGTGCCAGCAGCGTAGAGAGCGGGGGGGGAACAGATACGCAGTATTTT. Looking up the rest from reference TRBV9 and TRBJ2-3 gives the full variable domain: DSGVTQTPKHLITATGQRVTLRCSPRSGDLSVYWYQQSLDQGLQFLIQYYNGEERAKGNILERFSAQQFPDLHSELNLSSLELGDSALYFCASSVESGGGTDTQYFGPGTRLTVL.

CDR3 loop: CASIQSGANVLTF. The CDR3 nucleotides are TGTGCCAGTATCCAGTCTGGGGCCAACGTCCTGACTTTC. This chain links TRBV19 with TRBJ2-6; D uncertain. Germline loops: CDR1 LNHDA, CDR2 SQIVND (reference sequence). The V end was cut by 7 bases, the J end by 1 base, with 5 bases between. The CDR3 spans 13 residues.

The chain uses TRBV12-3 or TRBV12-4 and TRBJ1-1, with D possibly TRBD1 on 6 matching bases. The length of the CDR3 is 11 residues. Trimming stripped 7 bases from V and 10 bases from J, with 13 bases between. CDR3 DNA sequence: TGTGCCAGCACGTTAGGGGGTTTAGCTTTCTTT. The encoded protein is CASTLGGLAFF.

The DNA for the CDR3 is TGTGCCAGTCAACGACAGACAAACTATGGCTACACCTTC. Translating gives CASQRQTNYGYTF. The chain couples TRBV19 to TRBJ1-2; perhaps TRBD1 as D (5 bases). The V end was cut by 8 bases, the J end by 2 bases, with 12 bases between. In germline, CDR1 is LNHDA, CDR2 SQIVND (reference sequence). The CDR3 loop spans 13 amino acids.

The chain has TRBV9 and TRBJ1-1; TRBD1 matches at 10 bases. Germline V CDR1 and CDR2: SGDLS, YYNGEE. The CDR3 sequence is 15 residues long. Trimming at V came to 1 base and at J to 4 bases, leaving 4 bases not matched to a gene. CDR3 sequence reads: CASSVKGQGTTEAFF. The DNA of the CDR3 is TGTGCCAGCAGCGTAAAGGGACAGGGGACCACTGAAGCTTTCTTT.

This chain connects TRBV5-1 to TRBJ2-1; 7 bases line up with TRBD1. The V segment lost 0 bases and the J segment 4 bases; nucleotides outside the gene matches: 4. The germline V gene encodes CDR1 SGHRS and CDR2 YFSETQ. This CDR3 has 15 amino acids. The DNA of the CDR3 is TGCGCCAGCAGCTTGGACACAGGGGAATACAATGAGCAGTTCTTC. Its protein is CASSLDTGEYNEQFF.

The genes are TRBV7-2 and TRBJ1-6, with 7 bases lining up with TRBD1. This CDR3 has 15 residues. The ends lost 3 bases at V and 9 bases at J; junction bases unmatched: 8. The germline V gene has CDR1 SGHTA and CDR2 FQGNSA. CDR3 residues: CASSFAGGVGSPLHF. In DNA, the CDR3 is TGTGCCAGCAGCTTCGCAGGGGGTGTAGGTTCACCCCTCCACTTT. The full variable domain, with the rest looked up from reference TRBV7-2 and TRBJ1-6, is GAGVSQSPSNKVTEKGKDVELRCDPISGHTALYWYRQSLGQGLEFLIYFQGNSAPDKSGLPSDRFSAERTGGSVSTLTIQRTQQEDSAVYLCASSFAGGVGSPLHFGNGTRLTVT.

This clone was seen only a few times. V gene TRBV7-9 combines with J gene TRBJ1-6, with TRBD1 matching 11 bases. CDR1 is SEHNR and CDR2 is FQNEAQ in the germline V gene (reference sequence). Trimming took 3 bases from V and 5 from J; bases not matched to a gene: 3. This CDR3 spans 16 amino acids. Here the CDR3 reads CASSFRTGGDNSPLHF. Written as DNA, the CDR3 is TGTGCCAGCAGCTTCCGGACAGGGGGCGATAATTCACCCCTCCACTTT.

Only a few counts were recorded for this clone. The CDR3: CASSFFPGTDGNEQFF. CDR3 nucleotide sequence: TGCGCCAGCAGCTTCTTTCCCGGGACTGATGGGAATGAGCAGTTCTTC. J is TRBJ2-1 and V is TRBV5-1; possible D gene TRBD2, 6 bases. The V end was cut by 2 bases, the J end by 7 bases, with 19 bases between. Germline V CDR1 and CDR2: SGHRS, YFSETQ. The CDR3 runs 16 residues.

Regarding this clone: At the DNA level, this CDR3 is encoded by other sequences in the same sample as well. This chain uses TRBV15 with TRBJ1-2; a weak D match, TRBD1 (6 bases). Per the germline V gene, CDR1 is LNHNV and CDR2 is YYDKDF (reference sequence). The ends were cut back, 1 base at V and 3 bases at J, with 6 bases in the middle. CDR3 length: 13 residues. The CDR3 reads CATSRGTDYGYTF. The CDR3 nucleotides are TGTGCCACCAGCAGAGGGACAGACTATGGCTACACCTTC.

The gene calls are TRBV4-1 and TRBJ2-2, with TRBD2 as a possible D gene (5 bases). Looked up from germline, CDR1 is MGHRA and CDR2 is YSYEKL. The V end was cut by 1 base, the J end by 5 bases, with 14 bases between. The CDR3 is 16 residues long. The CDR3 region is CASSQGELVSTGELFF. The CDR3, as DNA: TGCGCCAGCAGCCAAGGGGAGCTAGTCAGTACCGGGGAGCTGTTTTTT.

The chain combines TRBV11-2 with TRBJ2-1; 16 nucleotides match TRBD2. The CDR3 consists of 17 residues. Germline CDR1 reads SGHAT; CDR2 reads FQNNGV. V was clipped by 5 bases and J by 8 bases; unmatched bases: 9. The CDR3 region is CASSIGTSGGAYDEQFF. The CDR3 bases are TGTGCCAGCAGCATTGGGACTAGCGGGGGGGCTTATGATGAGCAGTTCTTC.

This rearrangement joins TRBV29-1 to TRBJ2-3; possible D gene TRBD2, 6 bases. The germline CDR1 and CDR2 sequences are SQVTM and ANQGSEA. V was pared by 4 bases and J by 1 base, with 9 bases between. The CDR3 loop spans 13 amino acids. This CDR3 reads CSVGWGGTDTQYF. CDR3 DNA sequence: TGCAGCGTTGGGTGGGGGGGCACAGATACGCAGTATTTT.

The table lists this clone with a count of one. V usage is TRBV12-3 or TRBV12-4 and J usage is TRBJ1-1; 8 nucleotides line up with TRBD1. The CDR3 is 13 amino acids. V lost 6 bases and J lost 4; bases outside the gene matches: 4. CDR3 region: CASSRGRGTEAFF. The CDR3 nucleotides are TGTGCCAGCAGCAGGGGGCGAGGCACTGAAGCTTTCTTT.